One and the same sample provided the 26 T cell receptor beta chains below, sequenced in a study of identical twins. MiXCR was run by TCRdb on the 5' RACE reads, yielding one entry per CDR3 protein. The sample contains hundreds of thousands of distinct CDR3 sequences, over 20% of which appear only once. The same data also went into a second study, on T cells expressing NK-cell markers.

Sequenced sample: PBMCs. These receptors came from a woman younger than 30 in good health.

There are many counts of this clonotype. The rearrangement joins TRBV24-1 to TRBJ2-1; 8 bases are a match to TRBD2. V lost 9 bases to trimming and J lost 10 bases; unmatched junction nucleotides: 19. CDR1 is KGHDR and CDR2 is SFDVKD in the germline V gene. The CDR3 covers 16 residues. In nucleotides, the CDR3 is TGTGCCACCCCCAAGTCTAGCGGGTCCCATGGGGAAGAGCAGTTCTTC. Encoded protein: CATPKSSGSHGEEQFF.

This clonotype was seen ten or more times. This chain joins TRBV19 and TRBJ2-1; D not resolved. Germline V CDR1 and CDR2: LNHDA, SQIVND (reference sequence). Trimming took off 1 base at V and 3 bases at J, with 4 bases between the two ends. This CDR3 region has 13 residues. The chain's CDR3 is CASSIVHYNEQFF. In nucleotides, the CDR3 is TGTGCCAGTAGTATAGTCCACTACAATGAGCAGTTCTTC.

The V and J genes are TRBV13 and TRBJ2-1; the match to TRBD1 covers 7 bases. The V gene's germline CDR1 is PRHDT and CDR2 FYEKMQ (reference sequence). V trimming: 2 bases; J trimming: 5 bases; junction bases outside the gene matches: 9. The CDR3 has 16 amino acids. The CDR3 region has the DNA TGTGCCAGCAGCTTACGTGTGGGACAGCCGGACAATGAGCAGTTCTTC. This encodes CASSLRVGQPDNEQFF.

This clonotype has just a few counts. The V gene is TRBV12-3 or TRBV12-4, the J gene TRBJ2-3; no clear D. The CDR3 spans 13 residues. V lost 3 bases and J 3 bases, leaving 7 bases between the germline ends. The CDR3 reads CASSFPWTDTQYF. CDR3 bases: TGTGCCAGCAGTTTCCCGTGGACAGATACGCAGTATTTT.

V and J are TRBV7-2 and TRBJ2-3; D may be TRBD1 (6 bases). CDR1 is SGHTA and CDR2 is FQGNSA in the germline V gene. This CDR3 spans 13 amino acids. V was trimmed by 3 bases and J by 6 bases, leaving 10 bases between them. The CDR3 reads CASSLGARDTQYF. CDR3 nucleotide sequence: TGTGCCAGCAGCTTGGGGGCGCGCGATACGCAGTATTTT.

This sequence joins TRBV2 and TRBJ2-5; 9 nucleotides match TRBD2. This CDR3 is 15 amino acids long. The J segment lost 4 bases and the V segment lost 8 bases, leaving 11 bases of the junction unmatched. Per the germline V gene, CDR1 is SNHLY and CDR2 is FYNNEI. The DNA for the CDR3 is TGTGCCAGCGGGGGACTAGCAGGGCCCCCAGAGACCCAGTACTTC. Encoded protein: CASGGLAGPPETQYF.

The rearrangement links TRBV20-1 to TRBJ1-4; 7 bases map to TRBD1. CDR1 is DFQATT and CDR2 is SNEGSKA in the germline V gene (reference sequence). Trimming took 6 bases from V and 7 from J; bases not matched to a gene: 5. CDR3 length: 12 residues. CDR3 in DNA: TGCAGTGCCCCCAGACAGGGTGAAAAACTGTTTTTT. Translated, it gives CSAPRQGEKLFF.

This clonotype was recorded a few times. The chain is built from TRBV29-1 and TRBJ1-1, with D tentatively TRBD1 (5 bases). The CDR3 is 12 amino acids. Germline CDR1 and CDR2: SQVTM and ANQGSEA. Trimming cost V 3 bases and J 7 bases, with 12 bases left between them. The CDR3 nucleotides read TGCAGCGTTGACTCAGGGAGAGTTGAAGCTTTCTTT. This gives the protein CSVDSGRVEAFF.

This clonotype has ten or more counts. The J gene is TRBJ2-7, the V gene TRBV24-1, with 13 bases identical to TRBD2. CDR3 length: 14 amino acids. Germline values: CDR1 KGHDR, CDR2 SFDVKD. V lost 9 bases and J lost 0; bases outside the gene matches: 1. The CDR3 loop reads CATGTSGVSYEQYF. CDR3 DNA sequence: TGTGCCACCGGGACTAGCGGGGTCTCCTACGAGCAGTACTTC.

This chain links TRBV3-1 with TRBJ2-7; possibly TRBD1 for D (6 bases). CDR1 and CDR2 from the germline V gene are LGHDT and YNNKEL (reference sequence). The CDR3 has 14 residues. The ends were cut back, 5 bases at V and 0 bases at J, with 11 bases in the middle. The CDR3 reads CASSSRGPSYEQYF. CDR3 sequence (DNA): TGTGCCAGCAGCAGCAGGGGTCCCTCCTACGAGCAGTACTTC.

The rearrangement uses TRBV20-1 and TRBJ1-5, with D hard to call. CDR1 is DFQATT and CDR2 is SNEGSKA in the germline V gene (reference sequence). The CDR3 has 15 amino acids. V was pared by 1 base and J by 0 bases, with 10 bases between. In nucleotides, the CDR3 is TGCAGTGCTAGAGTGCAGGACTATAGCAATCAGCCCCAGCATTTT. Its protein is CSARVQDYSNQPQHF.

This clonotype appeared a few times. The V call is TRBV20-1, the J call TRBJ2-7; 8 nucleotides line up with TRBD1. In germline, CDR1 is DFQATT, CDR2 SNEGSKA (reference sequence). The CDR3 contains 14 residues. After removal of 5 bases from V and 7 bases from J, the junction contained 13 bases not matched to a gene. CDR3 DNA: TGCAGTGCTCGACAGGGGTTGTCCGGTGGGGAGCAGTACTTC. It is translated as CSARQGLSGGEQYF.

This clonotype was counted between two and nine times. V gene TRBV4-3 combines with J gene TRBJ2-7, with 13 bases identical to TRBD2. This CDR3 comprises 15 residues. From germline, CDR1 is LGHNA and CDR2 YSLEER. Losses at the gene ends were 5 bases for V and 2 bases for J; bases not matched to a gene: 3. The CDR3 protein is CASSYGLAGAYEQYF. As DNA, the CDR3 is TGCGCCAGCAGCTACGGACTAGCGGGAGCCTACGAGCAGTACTTC.

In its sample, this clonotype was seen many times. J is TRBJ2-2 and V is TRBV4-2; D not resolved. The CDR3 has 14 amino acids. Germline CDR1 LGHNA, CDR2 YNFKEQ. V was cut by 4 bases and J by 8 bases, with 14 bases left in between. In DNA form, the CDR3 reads TGTGCCAGCAGCCCCTCTAACGACGTGGGGGAGCTGTTTTTT. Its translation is CASSPSNDVGELFF.

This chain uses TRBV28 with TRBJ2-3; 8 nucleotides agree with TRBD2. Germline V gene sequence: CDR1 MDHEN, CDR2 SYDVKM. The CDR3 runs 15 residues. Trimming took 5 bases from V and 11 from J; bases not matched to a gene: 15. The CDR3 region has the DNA TGTGCCAGCAGTCCCCCTCTAGCGGGTCAGCGGGGGCAGTATTTT. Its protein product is CASSPPLAGQRGQYF.

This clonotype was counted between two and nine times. The DNA for the CDR3 is TGCGCCAGCAGTGAGAACCCGCCCGATACGCAGTATTTT. The encoded protein is CASSENPPDTQYF. V and J are TRBV10-1 and TRBJ2-3; D gene unclear. This CDR3 is built from 13 residues. V was cut by 2 bases and J by 6 bases, with 9 bases left in between. Germline CDR1 WNHNN, CDR2 SYGVQD (reference sequence).

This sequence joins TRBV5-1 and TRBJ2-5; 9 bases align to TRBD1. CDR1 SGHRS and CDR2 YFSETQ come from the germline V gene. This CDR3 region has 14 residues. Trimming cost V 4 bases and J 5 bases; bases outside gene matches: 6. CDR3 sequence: CASSAYRGRETQYF. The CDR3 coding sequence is TGCGCCAGCAGCGCCTACAGGGGGCGGGAGACCCAGTACTTC.

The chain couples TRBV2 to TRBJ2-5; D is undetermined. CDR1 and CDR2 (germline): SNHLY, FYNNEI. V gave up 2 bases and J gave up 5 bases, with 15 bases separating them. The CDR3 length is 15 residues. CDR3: CASSENRVRLETQYF. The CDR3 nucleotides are TGTGCCAGCAGTGAAAATAGGGTTCGTTTGGAGACCCAGTACTTC.

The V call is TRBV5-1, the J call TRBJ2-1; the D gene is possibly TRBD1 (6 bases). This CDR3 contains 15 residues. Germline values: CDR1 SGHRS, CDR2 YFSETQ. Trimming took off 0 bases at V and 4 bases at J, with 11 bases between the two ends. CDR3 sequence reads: CASSLGGRVYNEQFF. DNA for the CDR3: TGCGCCAGCAGCTTGGGGGGGCGGGTTTACAATGAGCAGTTCTTC.

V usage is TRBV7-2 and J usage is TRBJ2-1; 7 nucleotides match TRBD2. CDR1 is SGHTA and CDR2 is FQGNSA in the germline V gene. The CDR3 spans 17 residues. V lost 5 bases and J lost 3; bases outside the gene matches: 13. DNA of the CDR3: TGTGCCAGCAGCCATACGGGGCGGCGGGGGAGCTACAATGAGCAGTTCTTC. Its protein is CASSHTGRRGSYNEQFF.

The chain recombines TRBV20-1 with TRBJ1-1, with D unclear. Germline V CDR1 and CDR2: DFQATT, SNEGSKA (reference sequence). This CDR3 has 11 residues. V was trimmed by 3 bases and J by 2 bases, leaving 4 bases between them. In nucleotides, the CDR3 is TGCAGTGCTAGTTTCAACACTGAAGCTTTCTTT. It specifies CSASFNTEAFF.

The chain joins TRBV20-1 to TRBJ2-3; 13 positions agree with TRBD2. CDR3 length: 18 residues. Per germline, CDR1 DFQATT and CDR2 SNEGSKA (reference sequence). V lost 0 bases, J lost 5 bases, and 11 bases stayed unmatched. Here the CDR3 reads CSARDQGLAGFREDTQYF. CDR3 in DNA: TGCAGTGCTAGAGATCAGGGACTAGCGGGGTTTCGTGAAGATACGCAGTATTTT.

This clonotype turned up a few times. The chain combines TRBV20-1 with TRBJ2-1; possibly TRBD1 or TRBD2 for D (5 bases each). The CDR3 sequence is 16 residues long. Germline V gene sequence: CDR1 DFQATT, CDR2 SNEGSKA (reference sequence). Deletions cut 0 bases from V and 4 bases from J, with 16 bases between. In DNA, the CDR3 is TGCAGTGCTAGAGATATCGGGGTGGCAGGGTACAATGAGCAGTTCTTC. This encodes CSARDIGVAGYNEQFF.

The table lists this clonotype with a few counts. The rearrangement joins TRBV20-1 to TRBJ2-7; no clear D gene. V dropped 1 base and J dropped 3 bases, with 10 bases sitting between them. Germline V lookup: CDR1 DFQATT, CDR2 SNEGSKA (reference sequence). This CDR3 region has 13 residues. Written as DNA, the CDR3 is TGCAGTGCTAGAGGTTGGAAGTTCTACGAGCAGTACTTC. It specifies CSARGWKFYEQYF.

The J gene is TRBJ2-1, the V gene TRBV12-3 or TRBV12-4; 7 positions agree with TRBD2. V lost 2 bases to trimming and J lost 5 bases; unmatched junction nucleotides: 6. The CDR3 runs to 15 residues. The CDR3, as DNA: TGTGCCAGCAGTTTAACGAGCGGGGCTCACAATGAGCAGTTCTTC. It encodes CASSLTSGAHNEQFF.

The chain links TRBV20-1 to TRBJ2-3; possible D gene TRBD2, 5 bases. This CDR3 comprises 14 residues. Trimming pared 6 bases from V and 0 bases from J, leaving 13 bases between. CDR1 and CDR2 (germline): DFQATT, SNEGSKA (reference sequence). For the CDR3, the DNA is TGCAGTGCCCCTAGGGCTAGCAGCACAGATACGCAGTATTTT. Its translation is CSAPRASSTDTQYF.